This T cell receptor (beta chain) was profiled in a study of Ad26.COV2.S vaccination and SARS-CoV-2 variants. Remarks on this clone: The target antigen is unknown.

Treatment noted: 19 received Ad26.COV2.S at low or high dose, single or two shots; five or six received placebo; per-sample allocation not given. Samples analyzed were those drawn on day 63 after the first vaccine or placebo injection. Overall study results and limits: Placebo recipients and vaccine recipients were similar in non-spike TCR breadth.

The data were produced by immunoSEQ multiplex PCR, yet TCRdb's version contains in-frame clones alone and is incomplete. The sample consists of some 390,000 clones, approximately 91% of them appearing once. The CDR3 runs to 13 residues. Deletions cut 4 bases from V and 7 bases from J, with 10 bases between. Germline-derived CDR1 and CDR2 are SNHLY and FYNNEI. The rearrangement joins TRBV2 to TRBJ2-2; D is possibly TRBD1 (7 bases). The receptor comes from a person aged 18-65 years who received the Ad26.COV2.S COVID-19 vaccine or a placebo. The sample here was peripheral blood, taken in a trial of Ad26.COV2.S vaccine versus placebo. In DNA, the CDR3 is TGTGCCAGCAGTGCAGGGGGGAACGGGGAGCTGTTTTTT. Amino acid sequence: CASSAGGNGELFF.